One T cell receptor beta chain is described in this entry. Its target is not known. CDR1 and CDR2 (germline): LGHNA, YSLEER. This CDR3 has 13 amino acids. Trimming shortened V by 0 bases and J by 8 bases, and 10 bases separated the two germline ends. These data are taken from a study of T cells in narcolepsy. Findings and limits, study-wide: Same-patient CSF and blood CD4+ T cell clonotypes included HCRT-specific and TRIB2-specific autoreactive ones.

The table came from immunoSEQ multiplex PCR; TCRdb's copy has only in-frame clones and leaves some out. Of fewer than 40,000 clones in the sample, roughly nine tenths are singletons; the top ten hold 0.83%. The V gene is TRBV4-3, the J gene TRBJ1-2; D may be TRBD1 (6 bases). The sample comprised CD45RA- memory CD4+ T cells from PBMCs. The receptor comes from a human donor with narcolepsy. DNA for the CDR3: TGCGCCAGCAGCCAAGATTACAGGGCGGGCTACACCTTC. This encodes CASSQDYRAGYTF.